A single TCR beta chain is shown here with its context. It has no known antigen specificity. There are no base qualities to consult, and no much larger clone falls within one base. In Seattle, one collaborating source enrolled patients while the infection was active and tracked those patients longitudinally over the course of disease. Collaborating institutions collected whole blood in K2EDTA tubes following their own protocols. For TCRbeta analysis, collaborators shipped samples as frozen whole blood, isolated PBMCs, or DNA extracted from either of those sample types. CDR1 and CDR2 (MDHEN, SYDVKM) derive from the germline V gene. Reading from cysteine to phenylalanine, the CDR3 counts 14 amino acids. The only DNA kept is the CDR3, 42 bases in frame from the first base. V and J are truncated by 4 bases and 8 bases respectively, leaving an intervening sequence of 14 bases. The sample comes from a study of blood T cell repertoires in COVID-19 (dated by TCRdb to 2018 to 2021). Notes on the research overall: Samples covering the acute and convalescent phases of COVID-19 were provided by collaborators in the United States, Italy and Spain. The material from the prospective study consisted of cDNA or gDNA derived from T cells, B-cell-depleted T cells, or PBMCs. Subjects who had been exposed to COVID-19, were actively infected with it, or had recovered from it provided the deeply sampled blood TCRbeta repertoires that made up the dataset. The repertoires were made available in a free public database intended to serve as a resource for research on the immune response to SARS-CoV-2. Samples were obtained from the ongoing ImmuneRACE study (first 160 participants) and from some 1,300 subjects provided by 6 global collaborators. The sample metadata nearly always contained a de-identified subject ID, COVID-19 status, age in years and sex. Where available, HLA class I and class II types were obtained from metadata supplied by the sample provider rather than from assay-based typing.

TCRbeta CDR3 regions were amplified from genomic DNA by means of the immunoSEQ Assay, a bias-controlled multiplex PCR. The authors processed their data as follows. The number of nucleated cells in each sample was estimated by amplification of reference gene primers within the assay. Sequence reads were collapsed and filtered to measure the absolute abundance of every unique TCRbeta CDR3 rearrangement. Productive Simpson clonality was computed per sample as the square root of Simpson's diversity index over productive rearrangements. Imported from immuneACCESS, the table was reduced by TCRdb to in-frame sequences with V and J called. These copies leave out some clones; in studies compared against another copy, an unresolved V gene accounts for under half, and the cause of the remainder is not known. V and J calls and clone size are as listed in that table; D and trimming were resolved from the DNA. Counted in this sample were about 410,000 clones; 89% of them appeared once. The top ten clonotypes cover 1.5% to 1.7% of the sample.

The research as a whole found: The quantity of clinical and demographic metadata differed by source and by participant and was supplied without curation.

In this chain, TRBV28 is recombined with TRBJ1-4; the D gene is perhaps TRBD1, from 5 matching bases. The sample consisted of peripheral blood. The sequence derives from a middle-aged woman with COVID-19, enrolled during active disease. The bases are TGTGCCAGCAGTTCAGGGCTGTTAAACGAAAAACTGTTTTTT. It translates to CASSSGLLNEKLFF. The entire variable domain, with the stretches around the CDR3 drawn from the reference TRBV28 and TRBJ1-4 proteins, is DVKVTQSSRYLVKRTGEKVFLECVQDMDHENMFWYRQDPGLGLRLIYFSYDVKMKEKGDIPEGYSVSREKKERFSLILESASTNQTSMYLCASSSGLLNEKLFFGSGTQLSVL.